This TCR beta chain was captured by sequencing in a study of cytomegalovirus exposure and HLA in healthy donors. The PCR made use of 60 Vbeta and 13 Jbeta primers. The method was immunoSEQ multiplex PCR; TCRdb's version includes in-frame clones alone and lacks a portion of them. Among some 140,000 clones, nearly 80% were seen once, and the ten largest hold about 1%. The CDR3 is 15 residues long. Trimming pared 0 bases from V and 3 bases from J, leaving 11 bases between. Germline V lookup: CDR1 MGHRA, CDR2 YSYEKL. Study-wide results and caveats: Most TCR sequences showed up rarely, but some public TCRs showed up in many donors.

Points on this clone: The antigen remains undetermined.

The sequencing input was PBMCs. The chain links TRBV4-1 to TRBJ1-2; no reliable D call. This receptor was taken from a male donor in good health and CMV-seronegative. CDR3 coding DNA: TGCGCCAGCAGCCAAGATCCCGGGGTCGACTATGGCTACACCTTC. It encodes CASSQDPGVDYGYTF.